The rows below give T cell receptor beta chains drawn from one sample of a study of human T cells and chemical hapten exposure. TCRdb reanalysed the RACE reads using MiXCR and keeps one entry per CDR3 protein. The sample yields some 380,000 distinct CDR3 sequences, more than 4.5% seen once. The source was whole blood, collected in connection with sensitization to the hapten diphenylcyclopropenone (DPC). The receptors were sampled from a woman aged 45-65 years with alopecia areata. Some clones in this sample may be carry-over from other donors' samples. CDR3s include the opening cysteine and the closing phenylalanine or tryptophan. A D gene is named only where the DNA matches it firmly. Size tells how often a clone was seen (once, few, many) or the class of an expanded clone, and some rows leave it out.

CDR3: CSASGLAGETQYF
DNA: TGCAGTGCTAGCGGACTAGCGGGAGAGACCCAGTACTTC
D: TRBD2
size: many
V: TRBV20-1
J: TRBJ2-5

CDR3: CASSLGLGQGGSPLHF
DNA: TGTGCCAGCAGTTTAGGTCTCGGCCAGGGTGGCTCACCCCTCCACTTT
D: NA
size: many
V: TRBV28
J: TRBJ1-6

CDR3: CASSVAGDFANSPLHF
DNA: TGTGCCAGCAGCGTAGCGGGGGACTTCGCTAATTCACCCCTCCACTTT
D: NA
size: many
V: TRBV9
J: TRBJ1-6

CDR3: CASSLLSGGPDTQYF
DNA: TGTGCCAGCAGCTTACTAAGCGGGGGGCCAGATACGCAGTATTTT
D: TRBD2
size: few
V: TRBV3-1
J: TRBJ2-3

CDR3: CASSLGGTRNSPLHF
DNA: TGTGCCAGCAGCTTAGGAGGAACTAGGAATTCACCCCTCCACTTT
D: NA
size: few
V: TRBV11-2
J: TRBJ1-6

CDR3: CACTPDRGGGQPQHF
DNA: TGTGCCTGCACCCCAGACAGGGGTGGAGGTCAGCCCCAGCATTTT
D: TRBD1
size: once
V: TRBV6-1
J: TRBJ1-5

CDR3: CASSLPGKNQPQHF
DNA: TGTGCCAGCAGCCTACCGGGGAAAAATCAGCCCCAGCATTTT
D: NA
size: many
V: TRBV6-1
J: TRBJ1-5

CDR3: CASSLARSGGNTEAFF
DNA: TGTGCCAGCAGCTTAGCGCGGTCAGGGGGCAACACTGAAGCTTTCTTT
D: TRBD1
size: few
V: TRBV7-9
J: TRBJ1-1

CDR3: CASSLRGLGKEAFF
DNA: TGTGCCAGCAGCCTCAGGGGATTGGGCAAAGAAGCTTTCTTT
D: NA
size: NA
V: TRBV27
J: TRBJ1-1

CDR3: CSARDFQGTNEKLFF
DNA: TGCAGTGCTAGAGATTTCCAGGGAACTAATGAAAAACTGTTTTTT
D: NA
size: few
V: TRBV20-1
J: TRBJ1-4

CDR3: CASRPGTGNEKLFF
DNA: TGTGCCAGCCGGCCCGGGACGGGTAATGAAAAACTGTTTTTT
D: NA
size: few
V: TRBV2
J: TRBJ1-4

CDR3: CASSLTSAGTDTQYF
DNA: TGTGCCAGCAGTTTAACGTCCGCTGGCACAGATACGCAGTATTTT
D: NA
size: NA
V: TRBV27
J: TRBJ2-3

CDR3: CASSSGQPSTEAFF
DNA: TGTGCCAGCAGTTCAGGACAGCCTAGCACTGAAGCTTTCTTT
D: NA
size: few
V: TRBV28
J: TRBJ1-1

CDR3: CASSLVQREGKYEQYF
DNA: TGTGCCAGCAGCTTAGTCCAGCGGGAGGGTAAATACGAGCAGTACTTC
D: TRBD2
size: many
V: TRBV13
J: TRBJ2-7

CDR3: CASSSQGAQPQHF
DNA: TGTGCCAGCAGCTCTCAGGGGGCTCAGCCCCAGCATTTT
D: TRBD1
size: many
V: TRBV7-9
J: TRBJ1-5

CDR3: CASSLPGVSSSYEQYF
DNA: TGTGCCAGCAGTTTGCCAGGGGTCTCCAGCTCCTACGAGCAGTACTTC
D: NA
size: few
V: TRBV27
J: TRBJ2-7

CDR3: CASSLLGEPYNEQFF
DNA: TGTGCCAGCAGCTTGCTCGGGGAGCCGTACAATGAGCAGTTCTTC
D: NA
size: many
V: TRBV5-5
J: TRBJ2-1

CDR3: CASSLDRRYGYTF
DNA: TGTGCCAGCAGCTTAGACAGGCGATATGGCTACACCTTC
D: NA
size: many
V: TRBV7-2
J: TRBJ1-2

CDR3: CASSLNAGGADYGYTF
DNA: TGTGCCAGCTCACTTAATGCAGGGGGCGCGGACTATGGCTACACCTTC
D: TRBD1
size: many
V: TRBV18
J: TRBJ1-2

CDR3: CASSLGPGGNNEQFF
DNA: TGCGCCAGCAGCTTGGGTCCGGGGGGCAACAATGAGCAGTTCTTC
D: NA
size: many
V: TRBV5-1
J: TRBJ2-1

CDR3: CSASTGVVNNEQFF
DNA: TGCAGTGCTTCGACAGGGGTTGTCAACAATGAGCAGTTCTTC
D: TRBD1
size: few
V: TRBV20-1
J: TRBJ2-1

CDR3: CSGTRLVALNTEAFF
DNA: TGCAGCGGGACTAGACTAGTAGCGTTGAACACTGAAGCTTTCTTT
D: NA
size: many
V: TRBV29-1
J: TRBJ1-1

CDR3: CAISEGGFSDTLYF
DNA: TGTGCCATCAGTGAGGGGGGTTTCTCAGATACGCTGTATTTT
D: NA
size: NA
V: TRBV10-3
J: TRBJ2-3

CDR3: CASSLVTRSSSGNTIYF
DNA: TGTGCCAGCAGCTTAGTTACCCGCAGTTCCTCTGGAAACACCATATATTTT
D: NA
size: many
V: TRBV7-6
J: TRBJ1-3

CDR3: CASSTRTGEWNSPLHF
DNA: TGTGCCAGCAGCACACGGACAGGGGAATGGAATTCACCCCTCCACTTT
D: TRBD1
size: many
V: TRBV9
J: TRBJ1-6

CDR3: CASSSSRQPTNEKLFF
DNA: TGCGCCAGCAGCTCCTCTCGTCAGCCAACTAATGAAAAACTGTTTTTT
D: NA
size: NA
V: TRBV5-1
J: TRBJ1-4

CDR3: CATSDQGDSTDTQYF
DNA: TGTGCCACCAGTGATCAGGGCGATAGCACAGATACGCAGTATTTT
D: NA
size: many
V: TRBV24-1
J: TRBJ2-3

CDR3: CASRATRGAEETQYF
DNA: TGTGCCAGCAGAGCAACCCGGGGGGCCGAGGAGACCCAGTACTTC
D: NA
size: many
V: TRBV7-2
J: TRBJ2-5

CDR3: CASSALFTDTQYF
DNA: TGTGCCAGCAGCGCTCTTTTCACAGATACGCAGTATTTT
D: NA
size: many
V: TRBV5-4
J: TRBJ2-3

CDR3: CASRWSEDTQYF
DNA: TGTGCCAGCAGGTGGTCCGAGGATACGCAGTATTTT
D: NA
size: few
V: TRBV12-3/TRBV12-4
J: TRBJ2-3

CDR3: CASSFEQPQHF
DNA: TGTGCCAGCAGTTTCGAACAGCCCCAGCATTTT
D: NA
size: many
V: TRBV28
J: TRBJ1-5

CDR3: CASSLDRDSNQPQHF
DNA: TGTGCCAGCTCCCTCGACAGGGATAGCAATCAGCCCCAGCATTTT
D: TRBD1
size: many
V: TRBV18
J: TRBJ1-5

CDR3: CASSLFLRGTGELFF
DNA: TGTGCCAGCAGCTTATTTTTACGGGGCACCGGGGAGCTGTTTTTT
D: NA
size: many
V: TRBV7-2
J: TRBJ2-2

CDR3: CASRAASYYYEQYF
DNA: TGTGCCAGCAGGGCGGCCAGCTACTACTACGAGCAGTACTTC
D: NA
size: NA
V: TRBV28
J: TRBJ2-7

CDR3: CASSFRGQGNSPLHF
DNA: TGTGCCAGCAGCTTCCGCGGACAGGGTAATTCACCCCTCCACTTT
D: TRBD1
size: many
V: TRBV7-9
J: TRBJ1-6

CDR3: CASSQGHQGGEKLFF
DNA: TGTGCCAGCAGCCAAGGGCATCAGGGCGGTGAAAAACTGTTTTTT
D: NA
size: NA
V: TRBV3-1
J: TRBJ1-4

CDR3: CASSLALGGADTQYF
DNA: TGTGCCAGCAGCCTCGCTCTGGGGGGGGCAGATACGCAGTATTTT
D: TRBD2
size: many
V: TRBV4-2
J: TRBJ2-3

CDR3: CASSVGDASTDTQYF
DNA: TGTGCCAGCAGCGTAGGAGACGCCAGCACAGATACGCAGTATTTT
D: NA
size: many
V: TRBV9
J: TRBJ2-3

CDR3: CASSASISGTPQESNQPQHF
DNA: TGTGCCAGCAGTGCCTCCATTTCCGGGACGCCTCAAGAGAGCAATCAGCCCCAGCATTTT
D: NA
size: few
V: TRBV2
J: TRBJ1-5

CDR3: CASSPGQGFYGYTF
DNA: TGTGCCAGCAGTCCGGGACAGGGGTTCTATGGCTACACCTTC
D: TRBD1
size: few
V: TRBV27
J: TRBJ1-2

CDR3: CASDSFYSNQPQHF
DNA: TGCGCCAGCGACAGTTTCTATAGCAATCAGCCCCAGCATTTT
D: NA
size: many
V: TRBV10-2
J: TRBJ1-5

CDR3: CASSPTSEGFSGANVLTF
DNA: TGTGCCAGCAGCCCGACTAGTGAAGGGTTTTCTGGGGCCAACGTCCTGACTTTC
D: NA
size: many
V: TRBV7-2
J: TRBJ2-6

CDR3: CASSFGGPGNTIYF
DNA: TGTGCCAGCAGTTTCGGGGGGCCTGGAAACACCATATATTTT
D: NA
size: many
V: TRBV12-3/TRBV12-4
J: TRBJ1-3

CDR3: CASSLARLNTEAFF
DNA: TGTGCCAGCAGCTTAGCACGGCTGAACACTGAAGCTTTCTTT
D: NA
size: many
V: TRBV7-2
J: TRBJ1-1

CDR3: CASSQGAGQTEAFF
DNA: TGTGCCAGCAGTCAGGGGGCCGGACAGACTGAAGCTTTCTTT
D: TRBD1
size: many
V: TRBV6-5
J: TRBJ1-1

CDR3: CASGSTRDDDNEQFF
DNA: TGTGCTAGTGGTTCGACTCGGGACGACGACAATGAGCAGTTCTTC
D: NA
size: NA
V: TRBV12-5
J: TRBJ2-1

CDR3: CASSLGPSAYTDTQYF
DNA: TGTGCCAGCAGCTTAGGTCCTAGCGCGTACACAGATACGCAGTATTTT
D: NA
size: NA
V: TRBV7-8
J: TRBJ2-3

CDR3: CASSESLGQRIRQPQHF
DNA: TGTGCCAGCAGTGAATCCTTGGGACAGAGGATCAGGCAGCCCCAGCATTTT
D: TRBD1
size: many
V: TRBV6-1
J: TRBJ1-5

CDR3: CASSNRRNQPQHF
DNA: TGTGCCAGCAGTAACCGACGCAATCAGCCCCAGCATTTT
D: NA
size: many
V: TRBV27
J: TRBJ1-5

CDR3: CASSKFYRTVASTDTQYF
DNA: TGTGCCAGCAGCAAATTCTATAGGACCGTGGCCAGCACAGATACGCAGTATTTT
D: NA
size: many
V: TRBV7-9
J: TRBJ2-3

CDR3: CASSRTSGIYEQYF
DNA: TGTGCCAGCAGCAGGACTAGCGGGATCTACGAGCAGTACTTC
D: TRBD2
size: many
V: TRBV7-2
J: TRBJ2-7